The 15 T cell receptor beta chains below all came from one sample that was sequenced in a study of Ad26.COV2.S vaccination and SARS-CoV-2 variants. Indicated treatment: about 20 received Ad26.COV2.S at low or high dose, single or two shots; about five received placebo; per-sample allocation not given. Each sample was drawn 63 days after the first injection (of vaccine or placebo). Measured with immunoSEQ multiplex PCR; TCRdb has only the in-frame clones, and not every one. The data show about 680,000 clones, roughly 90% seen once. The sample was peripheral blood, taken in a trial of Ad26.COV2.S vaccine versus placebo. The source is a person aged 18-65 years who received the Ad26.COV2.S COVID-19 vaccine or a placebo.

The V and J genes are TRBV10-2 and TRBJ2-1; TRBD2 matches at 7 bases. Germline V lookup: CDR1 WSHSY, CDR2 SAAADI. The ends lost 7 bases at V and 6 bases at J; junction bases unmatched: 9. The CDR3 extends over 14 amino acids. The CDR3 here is CASTSSGKGNEQFF. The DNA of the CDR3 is TGCGCCAGCACCTCCAGCGGGAAAGGCAATGAGCAGTTCTTC.

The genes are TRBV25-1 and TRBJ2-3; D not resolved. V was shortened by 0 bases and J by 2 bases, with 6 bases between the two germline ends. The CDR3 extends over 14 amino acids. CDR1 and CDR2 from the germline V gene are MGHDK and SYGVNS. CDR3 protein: CASSEYANTDTQYF. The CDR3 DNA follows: TGTGCCAGCAGTGAATACGCGAACACAGATACGCAGTATTTT.

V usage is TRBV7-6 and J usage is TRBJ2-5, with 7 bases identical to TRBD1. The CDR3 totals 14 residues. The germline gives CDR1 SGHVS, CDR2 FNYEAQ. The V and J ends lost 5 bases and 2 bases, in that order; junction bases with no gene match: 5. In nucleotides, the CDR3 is TGTGCCAGCAGCCTGGGGACAGCTCAAGAGACCCAGTACTTC. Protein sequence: CASSLGTAQETQYF.

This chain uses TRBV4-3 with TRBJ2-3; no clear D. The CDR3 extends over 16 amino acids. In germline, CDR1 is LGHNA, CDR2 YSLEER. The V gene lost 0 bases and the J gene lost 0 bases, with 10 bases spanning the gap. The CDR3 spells CASSQEPRASTDTQYF. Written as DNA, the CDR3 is TGCGCCAGCAGCCAAGAACCGAGAGCTAGCACAGATACGCAGTATTTT.

The CDR3 loop is CSAEGRYEQYF. The CDR3 nucleotides are TGCAGTGCTGAGGGACGCTACGAGCAGTACTTC. The chain employs TRBV20-1 and TRBJ2-7; D assignment may be TRBD1 or TRBD2 (5 bases each). The CDR3 totals 11 residues. V lost 5 bases to trimming and J lost 3 bases, with 8 bases between them. In germline, CDR1 is DFQATT, CDR2 SNEGSKA (reference sequence).

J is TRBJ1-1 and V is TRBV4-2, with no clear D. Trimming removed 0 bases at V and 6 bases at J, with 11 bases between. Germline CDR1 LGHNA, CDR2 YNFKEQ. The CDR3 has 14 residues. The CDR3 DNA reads TGTGCCAGCAGCCAAGAAAGGTTTTTGGCTGAAGCTTTCTTT. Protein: CASSQERFLAEAFF.

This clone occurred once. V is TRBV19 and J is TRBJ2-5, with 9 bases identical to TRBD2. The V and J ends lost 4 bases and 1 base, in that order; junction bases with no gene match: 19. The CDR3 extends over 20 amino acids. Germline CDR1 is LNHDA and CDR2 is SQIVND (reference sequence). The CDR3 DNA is TGTGCCAGTAGTACAGGAGGCCATAGCGGGAGCTCTGGGTCCCAAGAGACCCAGTACTTC. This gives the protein CASSTGGHSGSSGSQETQYF.

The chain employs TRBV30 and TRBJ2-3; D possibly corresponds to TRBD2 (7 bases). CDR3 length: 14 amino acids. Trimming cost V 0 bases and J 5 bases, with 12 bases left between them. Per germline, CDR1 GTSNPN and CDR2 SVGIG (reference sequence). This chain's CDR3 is CAWSVGGPVDTQYF. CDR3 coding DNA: TGTGCCTGGAGTGTCGGGGGGCCGGTAGATACGCAGTATTTT. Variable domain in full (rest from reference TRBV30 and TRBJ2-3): SQTIHQWPATLVQPVGSPLSLECTVEGTSNPNLYWYRQAAGRGLQLLFYSVGIGQISSEVPQNLSASRPQDRQFILSSKKLLLSDSGFYLCAWSVGGPVDTQYFGPGTRLTVL.

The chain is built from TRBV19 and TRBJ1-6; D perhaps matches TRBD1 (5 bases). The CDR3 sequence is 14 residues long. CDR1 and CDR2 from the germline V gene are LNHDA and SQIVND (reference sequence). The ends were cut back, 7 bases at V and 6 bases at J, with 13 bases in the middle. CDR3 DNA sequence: TGTGCCAGTACCACCCGGGACCCTAATTCACCCCTCCACTTT. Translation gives CASTTRDPNSPLHF.

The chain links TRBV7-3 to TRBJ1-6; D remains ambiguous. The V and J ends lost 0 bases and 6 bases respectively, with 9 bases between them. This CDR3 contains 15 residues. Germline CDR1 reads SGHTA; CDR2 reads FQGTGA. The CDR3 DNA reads TGTGCCAGCAGCTTAACTGGGATTGTTAATTCACCCCTCCACTTT. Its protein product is CASSLTGIVNSPLHF.

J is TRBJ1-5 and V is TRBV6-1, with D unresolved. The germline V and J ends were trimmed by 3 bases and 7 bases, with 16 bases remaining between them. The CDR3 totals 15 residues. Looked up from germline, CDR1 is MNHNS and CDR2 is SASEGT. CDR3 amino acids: CASSEYLGVGQPQHF. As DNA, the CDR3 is TGTGCCAGCAGTGAGTATTTGGGTGTGGGACAGCCCCAGCATTTT.

In DNA form, the CDR3 reads TGCGCCAGCAGCCAAGTGGTGGAATACAGTGGAAACACCATATATTTT. Amino acid sequence: CASSQVVEYSGNTIYF. The chain is built from TRBV4-3 and TRBJ1-3; D gene uncertain. CDR1 is LGHNA and CDR2 is YSLEER in the germline V gene. The ends were cut back, 1 base at V and 3 bases at J, with 13 bases in the middle. There are 16 residues in the CDR3.

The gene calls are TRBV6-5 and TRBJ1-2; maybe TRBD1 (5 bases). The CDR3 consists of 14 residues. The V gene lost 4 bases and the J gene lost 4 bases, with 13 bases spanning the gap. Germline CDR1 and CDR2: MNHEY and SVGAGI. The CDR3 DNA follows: TGTGCCAGCAGTTTTGGGGGGGGGATCTATGGCTACACCTTC. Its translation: CASSFGGGIYGYTF.

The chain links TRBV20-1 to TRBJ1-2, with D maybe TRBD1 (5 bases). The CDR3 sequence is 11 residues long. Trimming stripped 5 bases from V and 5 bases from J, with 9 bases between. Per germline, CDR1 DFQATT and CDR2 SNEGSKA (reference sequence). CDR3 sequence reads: CSAPGVYGYTF. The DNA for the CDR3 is TGCAGTGCTCCGGGGGTGTATGGCTACACCTTC.

Here the CDR3 DNA reads TGTGCCAGCAGCCGAAGCGGGAGCAGCCCCTCCTACGAGCAGTACTTC. This gives the protein CASSRSGSSPSYEQYF. The V gene is TRBV7-9, the J gene TRBJ2-7, with 8 bases lining up with TRBD2. The CDR3 consists of 16 residues. The J segment lost 0 bases and the V segment lost 5 bases, leaving 9 bases of the junction unmatched. Germline values: CDR1 SEHNR, CDR2 FQNEAQ (reference sequence).